This TCR beta chain was recorded in a study of blood T cell repertoires in COVID-19. Generated by immunoSEQ multiplex PCR, the TCRdb table keeps only in-frame clones and is missing some. The sample carries roughly 220,000 clones, about 86% recorded once. CDR1 and CDR2 (germline): LGHDT, YNNKEL (reference sequence). The CDR3 consists of 15 residues. The V gene end was trimmed by 2 bases and the J gene end by 5 bases; junction bases not matched to a gene: 6. Seattle enrolled patients during active infection and tracked them longitudinally. Source material: peripheral blood. The receptor was derived from a woman aged 50 to 65 with COVID-19, enrolled during active disease. The chain recombines TRBV3-1 (or the pseudogene TRBV3-2) with TRBJ2-5, with 9 bases that match TRBD1. CDR3 residues: CASSQNKQGAETQYF. DNA for the CDR3: TGTGCCAGCAGCCAAAACAAACAGGGGGCTGAGACCCAGTACTTC.